The sequence of this T cell receptor beta chain was determined in a study of CD8+CD57+ T cells in acquired aplastic anemia. Across the whole study: On average, sorted CD4+ and CD8+ cells gave approximately 3 ug of DNA.

V lost 2 bases to trimming and J lost 4 bases; unmatched junction nucleotides: 6. In germline, CDR1 is ENHRY, CDR2 SYGVKD. The length of the CDR3 is 15 residues. As regards this clonotype: Its antigen is as yet unknown.

General study findings and limits: Patients and controls had in common approximately 30 CD8+ CDR3 sequences. Patients showed no significant difference from controls in CD8+ Simpson's diversity.

Genomic DNA, serving as template, underwent TCR beta VDJ and CDR3 profiling. In TCRdb, the reads were re-called with MiXCR into one record per CDR3 protein. Among about 160,000 distinct CDR3 sequences listed, less than 60% were seen once. It was patients with CD8+CD57+ cell expansion by flow cytometry who were chosen for sequencing. None of the patients had been given any therapy when their blood was sampled. This clonotype originated in a human donor with aplastic anemia. The sequencing input was sorted CD4+, CD8+, or CD8+CD57+ T cells (not recorded which) from PBMCs. The chain carries TRBV10-3 and TRBJ1-2, with 8 bases aligning to TRBD1. The CDR3 spells CAISEGDRRAYGYTF. CDR3 DNA: TGTGCCATCAGTGAGGGGGACAGGCGGGCCTATGGCTACACCTTC.